Listed here is a single T cell receptor beta chain. V shed 4 bases and J shed 3 bases, with 18 bases lying between them. The CDR3 runs 16 residues. From germline, CDR1 is MDHEN and CDR2 SYDVKM. The data are from a study of blood T cell repertoires in COVID-19. In the study overall: Some COVID-19 samples were acute and others convalescent; all came from the United States, Italy and Spain. The analysed material was cDNA or gDNA that came from T cells, B-cell-depleted T cells, or PBMCs.

Methods used by the authors: Amplification from reference gene primers served as the basis for estimated nucleated cell counts. Only in-frame clones appear in the TCRdb table, and some are missing; sequencing was by immunoSEQ multiplex PCR. That table gives V, J and clone size, and the DNA gave D and trimming. The sample records 25,000 to 30,000 clones, approximately 86% being singletons. Sequencing used peripheral blood. The clonotype was recovered from a human donor in a cohort sampled during active COVID-19. The donor label of this sample is uncertain. V and J are TRBV28 and TRBJ2-5; D call uncertain. The CDR3 protein is CASSSSDQRTKETQYF. CDR3 nucleotide sequence: TGTGCCAGCAGTTCGTCGGATCAGAGAACTAAAGAGACCCAGTACTTC.